This T cell receptor beta chain was found in a study of blood T cells in healthy people across ages. Study-level findings and limits: The fall in TCR beta diversity per million T cells was roughly linear with age. Versus aged donors, long-lived donors had higher diversity and more naive CD4+ cells. Estimates of total diversity, which came from one million sequenced T cells, were considered to be underestimates.

CDR1 and CDR2 (germline): SGHTA, FQGNSA. The CDR3 is made up of 12 amino acids. Trimming left V 3 bases short and J 5 bases short, with 7 bases between. PCR was performed a second time for about 7 to 12 cycles using a sample-barcoded 5' primer and a J-beta primer mix. The authors tagged each cDNA molecule using a template-switch adaptor with 12 random nucleotides. Using its own MiXCR run on the 5' RACE reads, TCRdb lists one record per CDR3 protein. Seen here are hundreds of thousands of distinct CDR3 sequences, about three fifths observed once, and the top ten hold around 22%. This clonotype was seen a few times. Its antigen is still unknown.

This receptor was taken from a man aged 30-40 years in good health. Sequencing was done on a sample of blood. This chain connects TRBV7-2 to TRBJ1-1, with D unclear. CDR3 DNA sequence: TGTGCCAGCAGCTTGATGGGGACTGAAGCTTTCTTT. Its protein product is CASSLMGTEAFF.